The sample holds one count of the clone carrying this T cell receptor (beta chain). Its matching antigen is unknown. The data belong to a study of Graves' ophthalmopathy and Graves' hyperthyroidism. Study-wide results and caveats: In predicting ophthalmopathy progression, the model reached around 66% sensitivity and 72% to 80% specificity.

From RNA, the CDR3 regions of TCR beta chains were amplified and sequenced. The authors performed first-round RT-PCR with HTBI primers and then a second-round multiplex PCR. TCRdb ran MiXCR on the multiplex PCR reads and lists one entry per CDR3 protein. The sample has about 740,000 distinct CDR3 sequences, 35% to 50% seen once. Uncontrolled infections, pregnancy, lactation or other autoimmune diseases led to patient exclusion. Germline values: CDR1 WSHSY, CDR2 SAAADI. The CDR3 is 12 residues long. V was shortened by 4 bases and J by 11 bases, with 12 bases between the two germline ends. The chain employs TRBV10-2 and TRBJ1-5, with D unresolved. The source is an adult man with Graves' ophthalmopathy. The sample comprised peripheral blood. CDR3 in amino acids: CASSVWAETQHF. Here the CDR3 DNA reads TGCGCCAGCAGTGTTTGGGCGGAGACCCAGCATTTT.